This TCR beta chain comes out of a study of blood T cell repertoires in COVID-19. Study-level information: Both acute and convalescent COVID-19 samples were obtained from the United States, Italy and Spain. Sources were T cells, B-cell-depleted T cells, or PBMCs; the material itself was cDNA or gDNA.

This clone was seen more than once but under ten times. V lost 1 base and J 9 bases, leaving 12 bases between the germline ends. Germline V lookup: CDR1 SEHNR, CDR2 FQNEAQ (reference sequence). The CDR3 extends over 13 amino acids. Original processing notes: By means of reference gene primer amplification, nucleated cell counts were estimated. Here immunoSEQ multiplex PCR was the method, and the copy in TCRdb shows in-frame clones only, minus some. The D gene and trimming were derived from the DNA, and the V and J assignments and clone size from that table. This sample carries about 200,000 clones, roughly 90% of them seen once, and the ten largest clones take approximately 8%. All enrollees were roughly 18 to 95 years old and from 24 US areas.

V and J are TRBV7-9 and TRBJ1-2; D gene unclear. Sequenced sample: PBMCs or T cells enriched from blood (not recorded which). This clonotype was sampled from a young woman who had recovered from COVID-19. The CDR3 bases are TGTGCCAGCAGCTTAGTTGGGCGTAGTAGCTACACCTTC. This translates into CASSLVGRSSYTF.